A selection of T cell receptor beta chains follows, all from one sample in a study of radiation and T cells in renal cell carcinoma. Clones were sequenced by immunoSEQ multiplex PCR, and TCRdb holds only the in-frame ones, with some missing. The table has approximately 110,000 clones, around 83% seen once. This specimen consisted of blood, obtained from a patient whose treatment included radiotherapy and nephrectomy. The receptor set was obtained from a woman in her sixties or seventies with renal cell carcinoma. Each CDR3 is given with its conserved first and last residue. A D gene is named only where the DNA matches it firmly. The size field is filled for only some rows; it gives once, few, many or a size class.

v_gene,j_gene,d_gene,abundance,CDR3nt,CDR3aa
TRBV6-4,TRBJ1-4,-,-,TGTGCCAGCAGTGTCCCTCCAAGGGGTTATAGGGGTGAAAAACTGTTTTTT,CASSVPPRGYRGEKLFF
TRBV5-4,TRBJ2-3,TRBD2,few,TGTGCCAGCAGCATTCGGGGAGGGTCAGATACGCAGTATTTT,CASSIRGGSDTQYF
TRBV27,TRBJ2-2,TRBD1,-,TGTGCCAGCAGTTTGTATTCTGGGACAGTGAACACCGGGGAGCTGTTTTTT,CASSLYSGTVNTGELFF
TRBV7-9,TRBJ2-5,-,-,TGTGCCAGCAGCCCAGGGGTGCGAGAGACCCAGTACTTC,CASSPGVRETQYF
TRBV5-5,TRBJ2-3,TRBD2,-,TGTGCCAGCAGCTCCGGGCTAGCGGGAGGACGAGATACGCAGTATTTT,CASSSGLAGGRDTQYF
TRBV4-3,TRBJ2-3,TRBD2,-,TGCGCCAGCAGCCCCCTGACTAGCGGGAGAGGCGATACGCAGTATTTT,CASSPLTSGRGDTQYF
TRBV6-6,TRBJ1-4,-,-,TGTGCCAGCAGTTACGGGGTCGAAAAACTGTTTTTT,CASSYGVEKLFF
TRBV6-6,TRBJ1-2,-,-,TGTGCCAGCAGTTACCTGGGAGAGGACGGCTACACCTTC,CASSYLGEDGYTF
TRBV9,TRBJ1-1,-,few,TGTGCCAGCAGCGTAGGGCCGAAAACTGAAGCTTTCTTT,CASSVGPKTEAFF
TRBV4-1,TRBJ2-7,-,-,TGCGCCAGCAGCCAAGTCCCGACAGCTGGCGACGAGCAGTACTTC,CASSQVPTAGDEQYF
TRBV9,TRBJ2-5,TRBD2,few,TGTGCCAGCAGCGCTTCTAGCGGAAATTCCCAAGAGACCCAGTACTTC,CASSASSGNSQETQYF
TRBV10-3,TRBJ1-6,-,many,TGTGCCATCAATGACGGGTCTTCACCCCTCCACTTT,CAINDGSSPLHF
TRBV6-4,TRBJ2-6,-,-,TGTGCCAGCAGCCCAACCCCCGGGGCCAACGTCCTGACTTTC,CASSPTPGANVLTF
TRBV9,TRBJ1-6,-,-,TGTGCCAGCGCGGTCGGGGCTAATTCACCCCTCCACTTT,CASAVGANSPLHF
TRBV6-1,TRBJ1-1,-,-,TGTGCCAGCAGTAAGACCCGGCCAATGAACACTGAAGCCTTCTTT,CASSKTRPMNTEAFF
TRBV9,TRBJ2-5,-,-,TGTGCCAGCAGCGTAGTAGGGGGCCAAGAGACCCAGTACTTC,CASSVVGGQETQYF
TRBV7-9,TRBJ1-4,-,-,TGTGCCAGCAGGGATTCAACTAATGAAAAACTGTTTTTT,CASRDSTNEKLFF
TRBV7-2,TRBJ1-1,-,-,TGTGCCAGCAGCTTAGAAGCTAACACTGAAGCTTTCTTT,CASSLEANTEAFF
TRBV29-1,TRBJ1-4,TRBD1,-,TGCAGCGCCAACAGGGGAGGGAGTGAAAAACTGTTTTTT,CSANRGGSEKLFF
TRBV19,TRBJ1-5,-,-,TGTGCCAGTAGTATAGGGAATGGACAGAACCAGCCCCAGCATTTT,CASSIGNGQNQPQHF
TRBV11-1,TRBJ2-5,-,-,TGTGCCAGCAGCTTCGGCAGGGTCGAGACCCAGTACTTC,CASSFGRVETQYF
TRBV5-1,TRBJ2-3,-,-,TGCGCCAGCGAACCGGGACACTCTAGCACAGATACGCAGTATTTT,CASEPGHSSTDTQYF
TRBV28,TRBJ1-1,TRBD1,-,TGTGCCAGCAGTTTATGGGGGGACAGAGGAGCTTTCTTT,CASSLWGDRGAFF
TRBV7-9,TRBJ2-7,-,-,TGTGCCAGCAGCTTAGCGGGACTCTACGAGCAGTACTTC,CASSLAGLYEQYF
TRBV11-2,TRBJ2-7,-,-,TGTGCCAGCAGCTTATCGGCGGGGGCCTCCTACGAGCAGTACTTC,CASSLSAGASYEQYF
TRBV6-1,TRBJ2-1,TRBD2,-,TGTGCCAGCAGTGAAAACCCGGGACTAAGCAATGAGCAGTTCTTC,CASSENPGLSNEQFF
TRBV7-2,TRBJ2-7,TRBD1,-,TGTGCCAGCAGCCCTGGGACAGGTCGATCCTACGAGCAGTACTTC,CASSPGTGRSYEQYF
TRBV5-1,TRBJ2-1,-,once,TGCGCCAGCAGCTTGGAGACAGGCAATGAGCAGTTCTTC,CASSLETGNEQFF
TRBV5-1,TRBJ2-1,TRBD1,-,TGCGCCAGCAGCTTAGGGACAGGGAAGCTGGGCGGTGAGCAGTTCTTC,CASSLGTGKLGGEQFF
TRBV19,TRBJ2-5,-,few,TGTGCCAGTAGTATCTCCGGTTCTGGCGGGGAGACCCAGTACTTC,CASSISGSGGETQYF
TRBV27,TRBJ1-4,-,-,TGTGCCAGCAGTTTAGTACAGTTTTTT,CASSLVQFF
TRBV5-1,TRBJ2-7,-,-,TGCGCCAGCAGCTTGGGGACACAAACAGCCTACGAGCAGTACTTC,CASSLGTQTAYEQYF
TRBV27,TRBJ2-7,-,-,TGTGCCAGCAGTTTGTCCCTACTATCCTACGAGCAGTACTTC,CASSLSLLSYEQYF
TRBV9,TRBJ1-5,TRBD1,-,TGTGCCAGCAGCGCAACAGGGGGAGGGAATCAGCCCCAGCATTTT,CASSATGGGNQPQHF
TRBV5-4,TRBJ1-4,TRBD1,-,TGTGCCAGCAGCCTCGGGACAGGGGGCAACAGGGTGTTTTTT,CASSLGTGGNRVFF
TRBV5-8,TRBJ1-1,-,-,TGTGCCAGCAGCTGGGGGGGTCAGATGAACACTGAAGCTTTCTTT,CASSWGGQMNTEAFF
TRBV9,TRBJ2-6,TRBD1,-,TGTGCCAGCAGCGCCCCAGCTCCCGGGACAGCTCCTTCTGGGGCCAACGTCCTGACTTTC,CASSAPAPGTAPSGANVLTF
TRBV6-1,TRBJ2-1,-,-,TGTGCCAGCAGTGAAGCTCCAGGATCTCACCTCGAAGAGTTCTTC,CASSEAPGSHLEEFF
TRBV5-1,TRBJ2-7,-,-,TGCGCCAGCAGCTTGGCCCCTGAGTACGAGCAGTACTTC,CASSLAPEYEQYF
TRBV28,TRBJ2-3,-,-,TGTGCCAGCAGTACCTCAAGCTGGGGTCCTAACACAGATACGCAGTATTTT,CASSTSSWGPNTDTQYF
TRBV5-4,TRBJ2-4,-,few,TGTGCCAGCAGCTTGGCGCTTAGCGGTAGTGGAAACATTCAGTACTTC,CASSLALSGSGNIQYF
TRBV30,TRBJ1-2,-,-,TGTGCCTGGAGAGGTGGGGGTCAGTACTATGGCTACACCTTC,CAWRGGGQYYGYTF
TRBV7-9,TRBJ2-2,-,-,TGTGCCAGCAGCCCAGAGGGGATCACCGGGGAGCTGTTTTTT,CASSPEGITGELFF
TRBV5-1,TRBJ1-5,-,-,TGCGCCAGCAGCTTGAGCAGCAATCAGCCCCAGCATTTT,CASSLSSNQPQHF
TRBV5-6,TRBJ2-7,TRBD2,once,TGTGCCAGCAATGGCGGGGGATCCTCCGAGCAGTACTTC,CASNGGGSSEQYF
TRBV6-6,TRBJ1-1,TRBD1,-,TGTGCCAGCACCAGGGACAGGGGGTATACTGAAGCTTTCTTT,CASTRDRGYTEAFF
TRBV6-5,TRBJ1-2,TRBD1,few,TGTGCCGTACAGGGGAAGGGTGGCTACACCTTC,CAVQGKGGYTF
TRBV6-1,TRBJ1-4,TRBD1,once,TGTGCCAGCAGTGAAGAGGGGGCGCCTGGGGGTTTGACTAATGAAAAACTGTTTTTT,CASSEEGAPGGLTNEKLFF
TRBV4-3,TRBJ2-1,TRBD2,-,TGCGCCAGCAGCCAAGATCCCTCACGGCCGGGACTAGTGTATGAGCAGTTCTTC,CASSQDPSRPGLVYEQFF
TRBV5-1,TRBJ1-1,-,-,TGCGCCAGCAGCTTGGGGCCTATGAACACTGAAGCTTTCTTT,CASSLGPMNTEAFF
TRBV30,TRBJ1-3,-,-,TGTGCCTGGAGCCTATACCCCCTTGCCAGCTCTGGAAACACCATATATTTT,CAWSLYPLASSGNTIYF
TRBV9,TRBJ1-1,-,-,TGTGCCAGCAGCGTAGGAGGACTGACGAACACTGAAGCTTTCTTT,CASSVGGLTNTEAFF
TRBV15,TRBJ1-1,-,-,TGTGCCACCAGCAGAGATCGTCGGTCTGGGACTGAAGCTTTCTTT,CATSRDRRSGTEAFF
TRBV18,TRBJ2-7,TRBD2,-,TGTGCCAGCTCACCACGGGGGGGATACGAGCAGTACTTC,CASSPRGGYEQYF
TRBV6-6,TRBJ1-2,-,-,TGTGCCAGCGCTTTGGAGGAACGCTATGGCTACACCTTC,CASALEERYGYTF
TRBV5-1,TRBJ2-5,-,-,TGCGCCAGCAGTTCTAGCCTAGCTGAAGAGACCCAGTACTTC,CASSSSLAEETQYF
TRBV9,TRBJ2-1,-,-,TGTGCCAGCGGTACCGGGACCCTAAGGGGCAATGAGCAGTTCTTC,CASGTGTLRGNEQFF
TRBV27,TRBJ1-3,-,-,TGTGCCAGCAGCCTTAGCGGCGTCGGTGGGCCCAACACCATATATTTT,CASSLSGVGGPNTIYF
TRBV18,TRBJ1-1,-,-,TGTGCCAGCTCCCCGGACGGAGGCGGTGTCGCTTTCTTT,CASSPDGGGVAFF
TRBV6-5,TRBJ2-7,-,-,TGTGCCAGCAGTTCGGCGGGGCCTCTTGGAGAGCAGTACTTC,CASSSAGPLGEQYF